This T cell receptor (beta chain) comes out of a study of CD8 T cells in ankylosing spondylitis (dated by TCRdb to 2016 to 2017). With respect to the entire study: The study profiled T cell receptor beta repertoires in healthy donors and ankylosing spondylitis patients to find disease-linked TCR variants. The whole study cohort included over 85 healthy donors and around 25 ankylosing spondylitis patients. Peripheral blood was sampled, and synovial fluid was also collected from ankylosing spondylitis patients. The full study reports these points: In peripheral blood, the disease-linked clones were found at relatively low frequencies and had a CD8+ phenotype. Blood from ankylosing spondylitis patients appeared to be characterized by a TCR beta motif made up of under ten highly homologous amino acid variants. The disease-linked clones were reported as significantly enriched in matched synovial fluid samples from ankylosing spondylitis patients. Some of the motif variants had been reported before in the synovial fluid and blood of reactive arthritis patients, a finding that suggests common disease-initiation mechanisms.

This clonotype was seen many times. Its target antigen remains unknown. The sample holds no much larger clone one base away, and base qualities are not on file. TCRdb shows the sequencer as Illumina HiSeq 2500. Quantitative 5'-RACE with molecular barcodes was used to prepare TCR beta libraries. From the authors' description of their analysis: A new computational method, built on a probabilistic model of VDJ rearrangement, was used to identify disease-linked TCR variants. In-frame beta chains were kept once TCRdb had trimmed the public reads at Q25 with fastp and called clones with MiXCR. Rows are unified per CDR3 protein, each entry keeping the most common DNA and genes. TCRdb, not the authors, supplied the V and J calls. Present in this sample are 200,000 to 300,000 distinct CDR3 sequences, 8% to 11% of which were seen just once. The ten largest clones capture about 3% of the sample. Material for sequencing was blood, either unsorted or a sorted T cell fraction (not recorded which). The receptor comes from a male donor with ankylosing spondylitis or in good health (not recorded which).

CDR3 sequence: CASSLEGVKETQYF. The bases are TGTGCCAGCAGTTTGGAGGGAGTTAAAGAGACCCAGTACTTC. The sequence joins TRBV12-3 or TRBV12-4 to TRBJ2-5; TRBD2 is a weak D gene call, 6 bases matching. V is cut by 3 bases and J by 3 bases, and the space between the germline ends is 11 bases. Spanning cysteine to phenylalanine, the CDR3 consists of 14 amino acids. The retained sequence is limited to the CDR3, 42 bases, with the frame set at the first base.